The sequence of this TCR beta chain was determined in a study of beta chain features in type 1 diabetes. Study-level results: Type 1 diabetes patients had moderately but significantly shorter TCRB CDR3s in all four CD4+ subsets. For TCRB rearrangement, an influence of HLA type remained unresolved here.

Every donor provided one heparinised blood draw, which averaged roughly 120 mL. Post-sort purity exceeded 98% for all sorted populations. Losses at the gene ends were 4 bases for V and 6 bases for J; bases not matched to a gene: 4. CDR1 is SGDLS and CDR2 is YYNGEE in the germline V gene. This CDR3 region has 13 residues. This clone occurred a few times. Its target is not known. Sequencing targeted expressed TCRB transcripts, as all isolated RNA had been reverse transcribed. Only in-frame clones appear in the TCRdb table, and some are missing; sequencing was by immunoSEQ multiplex PCR. The profile shows under 300,000 clones, roughly 24% of them singletons.

This clonotype originated in a woman in her 30s with type 1 diabetes. This chain connects TRBV9 to TRBJ1-2, with 9 bases identical to TRBD1. The sequencing sample was made of naive CD4+ T cells from blood. The DNA of the CDR3 is TGTGCCAGCAGCCTCCGGGACAGGGATGGCTACACCTTC. This sequence encodes CASSLRDRDGYTF.